Listed below are T cell receptor beta chains from one sample, sequenced in a study of blood T cell repertoires in COVID-19. Sequencing was performed with immunoSEQ multiplex PCR; in TCRdb, only in-frame clones are kept and a portion is missing. The sample has hundreds of thousands of clones; 85% to 90% are singletons. The sequenced sample was peripheral blood. These receptors were taken from a man aged 40-50 years with acute or convalescent COVID-19. Both conserved end residues are part of each CDR3. The D gene is left open where the match is weak. Clone sizes are given selectively: once, few, many, or a class where the clone is expanded.

v_gene	d_gene	abundance	j_gene	CDR3nt	CDR3aa
TRBV4-2	TRBD2	-	TRBJ2-3	TGTGCCAGCAGCCCCGCTCTAGCGGGGGCCCCCACAGATACGCAGTATTTT	CASSPALAGAPTDTQYF
TRBV2	TRBD1	-	TRBJ2-7	TGTGCCAGCAGCGCGGGACAGGGGTCCCCCTACGAGCAGTACTTC	CASSAGQGSPYEQYF
TRBV11-2	TRBD2	-	TRBJ2-1	TGTGCCAGCAGCTTAGATTTGGCGGGGGGATGGAAAGAGCAGTTCTTC	CASSLDLAGGWKEQFF
TRBV5-4	-	-	TRBJ1-1	TGTGCCAGCAGCCCAACTGCCAATATCAACACTGAAGCTTTCTTT	CASSPTANINTEAFF
TRBV2	TRBD2	-	TRBJ2-3	TGTGCCAGCAGTGAACCCTTAGCGGGGGGTAGGGGAGATACGCAGTATTTT	CASSEPLAGGRGDTQYF
TRBV19	TRBD2	-	TRBJ2-7	TGTGCCAGTAGTGCTCAGCGGGGGACCTCCTACGAGCAGTACTTC	CASSAQRGTSYEQYF
TRBV6-2/TRBV6-3	TRBD1	-	TRBJ1-1	TGTGCCAGCAGTCGGACAGGGGAGAACACTGAAGCTTTCTTT	CASSRTGENTEAFF
TRBV24-1	-	-	TRBJ2-7	TGTGCCACCAGTGAGGGGGGAGGTTACGAGCAGTACTTC	CATSEGGGYEQYF
TRBV11-3	TRBD1	-	TRBJ2-7	TGTGCCAGCAGCAAGCGGACAGGGCAGGGCGAGCAGTACTTC	CASSKRTGQGEQYF
TRBV5-4	-	-	TRBJ1-2	TGTGCCAGCAGCTTGGCGAGGTTTCCCTTCTTCGGCTACACCTTC	CASSLARFPFFGYTF
TRBV5-6	-	-	TRBJ2-3	TGTGCCAGCAGCTCATCGACAGTGTTAGCGCAGTATTTT	CASSSSTVLAQYF
TRBV2	-	once	TRBJ1-2	TGTGCCAGCAGTGAAAGAACAGACGCCTATGGCTACACCTTC	CASSERTDAYGYTF
TRBV30	-	-	TRBJ1-1	TGTGCCTGGACTCAGGGGTGGGGCACTGAAGCTTTCTTT	CAWTQGWGTEAFF
TRBV7-8	-	few	TRBJ1-5	TGTGCCAGCAGCTTCGGAGGGGGGGAAGGGCAGCCCCAGCATTTT	CASSFGGGEGQPQHF
TRBV10-3	-	-	TRBJ1-6	TGTGCCCCCGGTCGTTGTTCACCCCTCCACTTT	CAPGRCSPLHF
TRBV7-6	-	-	TRBJ2-7	TGTGCCAGCAGCGGAGGGGGCATATTAAGCGAGCAGTACTTC	CASSGGGILSEQYF
TRBV19	-	-	TRBJ2-2	TGTGCCAGTAGTTATAACATTAACACCGGGGAGCTGTTTTTT	CASSYNINTGELFF
TRBV12-3/TRBV12-4	-	-	TRBJ2-3	TGTGCCAGCAGTCTCTCTAGCGATACGCAGTATTTT	CASSLSSDTQYF
TRBV9	TRBD1	-	TRBJ2-7	TGTGCCAGCAGCGTAGGTGGGACAGCGGTCGCCGAGCAGTACTTC	CASSVGGTAVAEQYF
TRBV19	-	few	TRBJ1-2	TGTGCCAGTAGTTTTGGAGACAGTGGCTACACCTTC	CASSFGDSGYTF
TRBV5-5	TRBD1	-	TRBJ1-5	TGTGCCAGCAGCTTCATAGGGGGCCCAGATCAGCCCCAGCATTTT	CASSFIGGPDQPQHF
TRBV7-2	TRBD1	-	TRBJ1-2	TGTGCCAGCAGCTCCGGGACAGGGACCAATGGCTACACCTTC	CASSSGTGTNGYTF
TRBV10-1	TRBD1	-	TRBJ2-1	TGCGCCAGCAGTTCGGGACAGGGTAGGAATGAGCAGTTCTTC	CASSSGQGRNEQFF
TRBV6-5	TRBD1	-	TRBJ1-6	TGTGCCAGCGGGGGGACAGCCCTTCGTTTTCCCCTCCACTTT	CASGGTALRFPLHF
TRBV27	TRBD1	-	TRBJ1-6	TGTGCCAGCAGTCCGGACAGGGAGCTCCGTTATAATTCACCCCTCCACTTT	CASSPDRELRYNSPLHF
TRBV6-6	-	-	TRBJ1-1	TGTGCCAGCATTAGAGGGGGGAACACTGAAGCTTTCTTT	CASIRGGNTEAFF
TRBV5-6	TRBD1	-	TRBJ1-2	TGTGCCAGCAGCTTGCCTACAGGGGAAGGGTATGGCTACACCTTC	CASSLPTGEGYGYTF
TRBV6-4	TRBD1	-	TRBJ2-3	TGTGCCAGCGGAGACAGGGGTACAGATACGCAGTATTTT	CASGDRGTDTQYF
TRBV7-2	-	-	TRBJ1-3	TGTGCCAGCAGCCCCCAGCAGGGTACTGGAAACACCATATATTTT	CASSPQQGTGNTIYF
TRBV15	TRBD1	-	TRBJ2-7	TGTGCCACCAGCAGACCGGGGACAGGGGTGGACGAGCAGTACTTC	CATSRPGTGVDEQYF
TRBV10-2	-	-	TRBJ2-1	TGCGCCAGCAGTGACGGAATAGGCAGGGGAGAAAATGAGCAGTTCTTC	CASSDGIGRGENEQFF
TRBV6-6	-	-	TRBJ1-1	TGTGCCAGCAGTACGACAGGCTACTCACTTTCGGGTGAAGCTTTCTTT	CASSTTGYSLSGEAFF
TRBV5-1	TRBD1	-	TRBJ1-4	TGCGCCAGCAGCTTACAGGGGGGGAATGAAAAACTGTTTTTT	CASSLQGGNEKLFF
TRBV24-1	-	-	TRBJ2-7	TGTGCCACCAGTGATTTGCCGATCCACCCAGGGCCCCGGGCCAGCTACGAGCAGTACTTC	CATSDLPIHPGPRASYEQYF
TRBV6-1	TRBD2	-	TRBJ2-1	TGTGCCAGCAGTGAATGGAGCGGGGGAATCTTC	CASSEWSGGIF
TRBV6-1	TRBD1	-	TRBJ1-2	TGTGCCAGCAGTGCAGCGAGGACAGGGGGCGGGGGCTACACCTTC	CASSAARTGGGGYTF
TRBV4-1	TRBD2	-	TRBJ2-3	TGCGCCAGCAGCCTTCCGACTAGCGCTCTCACAGATACGCAGTATTTT	CASSLPTSALTDTQYF
TRBV3-1/TRBV3-2	-	-	TRBJ2-3	TGTGCCAGCAGCCTTTGGCGGGACAGCAGCACAGATACGCAGTATTTT	CASSLWRDSSTDTQYF
TRBV5-1	TRBD2	-	TRBJ2-2	TGCGCCAGCAGCTTCACTAGCGGCACCGGGGAGCTGTTTTTT	CASSFTSGTGELFF
TRBV2	-	once	TRBJ1-5	TGTGCCAGCAGTGAAGCGCGGCAGGGGAGTCAGCCCCAGCATTTT	CASSEARQGSQPQHF
TRBV3-1/TRBV3-2	-	-	TRBJ1-1	TGTGCCAGCAGCCCCAGGGGACTGAACACTGAAGCTTTCTTT	CASSPRGLNTEAFF
TRBV29-1	-	-	TRBJ2-7	TGCAGCGTTGTGGGGGAGGAGCACTACGAGCAGTACTTC	CSVVGEEHYEQYF
TRBV25-1	TRBD1	-	TRBJ1-4	TGTGCCAGCAACAGGGGTAATGAAAAACTGTTTTTT	CASNRGNEKLFF